Presented here are 16 T cell receptor beta chains from one specimen sequenced in a study of T cells in localized non-small cell lung cancer. Repertoires were generated with immunoSEQ multiplex PCR, while TCRdb's copy carries only in-frame clones and drops some. Of over 25,000 clones in the sample, over 65% were seen once. Sequences were derived from peripheral blood, sampled before any cancer treatment. Receptors were obtained from a male donor older than 55 with stage II squamous cell lung carcinoma.

V gene TRBV5-1 combines with J gene TRBJ1-2, with TRBD1 as a possible D gene (5 bases). The CDR3 is 14 amino acids. Germline V gives CDR1 SGHRS, CDR2 YFSETQ. The V end lost 0 bases, the J end lost 4 bases, and 10 bases lay between the germline ends. In DNA, the CDR3 is TGCGCCAGCAGCTTGGGACAGTTCACCTATGGCTACACCTTC. It specifies CASSLGQFTYGYTF.

The chain is built from TRBV30 and TRBJ1-2, with a weak D call TRBD1 (5 bases). Trimming took off 3 bases at V and 2 bases at J, with 13 bases between the two ends. CDR3 length: 14 residues. CDR1 is GTSNPN, CDR2 SVGIG, per germline (reference sequence). The CDR3 sequence: CAWSVLQGNYGYTF. CDR3 DNA: TGTGCCTGGAGCGTCCTCCAGGGCAACTATGGCTACACCTTC.

CDR3 DNA sequence: TGCGCCAGCAGCTCACAAGGACAGGGTGAAGCTTTCTTT. Translated: CASSSQGQGEAFF. This chain connects TRBV5-1 to TRBJ1-1; TRBD1 matches at 8 bases. Looked up from germline, CDR1 is SGHRS and CDR2 is YFSETQ. The CDR3 length is 13 residues. V gave up 3 bases and J gave up 7 bases; unmatched junction bases: 5.

The rearrangement joins TRBV14 to TRBJ2-1, with 13 positions matching TRBD2. Germline V gene data show CDR1 as SGHDN and CDR2 as FVKESK. This CDR3 is 17 amino acids long. After removal of 1 base from V and 7 bases from J, the junction contained 7 bases not matched to a gene. Here the CDR3 DNA reads TGTGCCAGCAGCCAAGGAGAACTAGCGGGAGGGCAGAATGAGCAGTTCTTC. The encoded protein is CASSQGELAGGQNEQFF.

With regard to this clone: A read error may account for a junction end that differs from germline. The chain employs TRBV5-4 and TRBJ2-2; 16 bases line up with TRBD2. CDR1 and CDR2 (germline): SGHNT, YYREEE (reference sequence). This CDR3 comprises 20 residues. In DNA, the CDR3 is TGTGCCAGCGGCTTCGGGACTAGCGGGAGGGCCCCCTCCAACACCGGGGAGCTGTTTTTT. Residues: CASGFGTSGRAPSNTGELFF. Combining the CDR3 with reference TRBV5-4 and TRBJ2-2 gives the whole variable domain ETGVTQSPTHLIKTRGQQVTLRCSSQSGHNTVSWYQQALGQGPQFIFQYYREEENGRGNFPPRFSGLQFPNYSSELNVNALELDDSALYLCASGFGTSGRAPSNTGELFFGEGSRLTVL.

Only a few counts were recorded for this clone. The chain links TRBV2 to TRBJ2-3; D is uncertain. Looked up from germline, CDR1 is SNHLY and CDR2 is FYNNEI. The CDR3 totals 12 residues. Trimming took off 5 bases at V and 9 bases at J, with 12 bases between the two ends. This chain's CDR3 is CASSPETVTQYF. The CDR3 DNA reads as TGTGCCAGCAGTCCCGAGACGGTAACGCAGTATTTT.

The chain carries TRBV5-1 and TRBJ1-4, with 7 bases identical to TRBD1. V lost 4 bases and J lost 3; bases outside the gene matches: 6. The CDR3 consists of 15 residues. CDR1 and CDR2 from the germline V gene are SGHRS and YFSETQ. As DNA, the CDR3 is TGCGCCAGCAGCAGACAGGGTTCCGCTAATGAAAAACTGTTTTTT. It specifies CASSRQGSANEKLFF.

This CDR3 reads CASSSALTGGSEKLFF. As DNA, the CDR3 is TGTGCCAGCAGTTCCGCTCTGACAGGGGGGAGTGAAAAACTGTTTTTT. The genes are TRBV6-5 and TRBJ1-4, with TRBD1 matching over 9 bases. The length of the CDR3 is 16 residues. V lost 4 bases to trimming and J lost 7 bases; unmatched junction nucleotides: 10. Per germline, CDR1 MNHEY and CDR2 SVGAGI.

The rearrangement uses TRBV5-8 and TRBJ2-1; 15 bases are a match to TRBD2. Per the germline V gene, CDR1 is SGHTS and CDR2 is YDEGEE. With V trimmed by 2 bases and J by 0 bases, 6 bases remained unmatched. The length of the CDR3 is 19 residues. The CDR3 is CASSFGGLAGGSSYNEQFF. Written as DNA, the CDR3 is TGTGCCAGCAGCTTCGGAGGACTAGCGGGGGGGAGCTCCTACAATGAGCAGTTCTTC.

The rearrangement uses TRBV30 and TRBJ1-2; D ambiguous. Germline V CDR1 and CDR2: GTSNPN, SVGIG (reference sequence). The CDR3 is made up of 14 amino acids. V gave up 0 bases and J gave up 2 bases, with 10 bases separating them. CDR3 sequence (DNA): TGTGCCTGGAGTGTAAAGGGATTAAACTATGGCTACACCTTC. It codes for CAWSVKGLNYGYTF.

The chain combines TRBV6-4 with TRBJ2-2, with D possibly matching TRBD2 (6 bases). V lost 2 bases and J lost 6, with 10 bases in between. Germline CDR1 MRHNA, CDR2 SNTAGT. The CDR3 loop spans 14 amino acids. CDR3 amino acids: CASSDGGKAGELFF. For the CDR3, the DNA is TGTGCCAGCAGTGACGGGGGGAAGGCCGGGGAGCTGTTTTTT.

This clone was counted only a few times. The rearrangement joins TRBV21-1 to TRBJ2-5; the table names TRBD2, a call not compared with the DNA. TRBV21-1 corresponds to a pseudogene. The CDR3 consists of 19 residues. The CDR3 region is CASSLPRGSGGGFQETQYF. The CDR3 coding sequence is TGTGCCAGCAGCCTCCCCCGGGGTAGCGGGGGGGGTTTTCAAGAGACCCAGTACTTC.

This clone has just a few counts. The chain joins TRBV11-2 to TRBJ1-6; D ambiguous. V was pared by 5 bases and J by 5 bases, with 13 bases between. The CDR3 extends over 15 amino acids. Germline V gene sequence: CDR1 SGHAT, CDR2 FQNNGV. The CDR3 region has the DNA TGTGCCAGCAGCCTCAGACACTCTGATAATTCACCCCTCCACTTT. This gives the protein CASSLRHSDNSPLHF.

The rearrangement uses TRBV6-5 and TRBJ2-3; a possible D gene is TRBD2 (5 bases). CDR3 length: 14 residues. Trimming shortened V by 4 bases and J by 0 bases, and 8 bases separated the two germline ends. Germline lookup yields CDR1 MNHEY and CDR2 SVGAGI. The CDR3 reads CASSFRTSTDTQYF. CDR3 nucleotide sequence: TGTGCCAGCAGTTTCCGGACTAGCACAGATACGCAGTATTTT.

A few counts support this clone. The chain combines TRBV6-5 with TRBJ1-5; D unresolved. V lost 6 bases to trimming and J lost 5 bases, with 11 bases between them. This CDR3 is built from 13 residues. Germline CDR1 is MNHEY and CDR2 is SVGAGI. CDR3 amino acids: CASRYNRDQPQHF. CDR3 nucleotides: TGTGCCAGCAGATACAACCGGGATCAGCCCCAGCATTTT.

The chain combines TRBV2 with TRBJ2-3, with a weak D call TRBD1 (6 bases). CDR3 length: 15 amino acids. The germline gives CDR1 SNHLY, CDR2 FYNNEI. V gave up 7 bases and J gave up 1 base, with 15 bases separating them. The CDR3 reads CASKDATGRTDTQYF. In DNA, the CDR3 is TGTGCCAGCAAGGACGCGACAGGACGCACAGATACGCAGTATTTT. The whole variable domain, remainder taken from reference TRBV2 and TRBJ2-3, is EPEVTQTPSHQVTQMGQEVILRCVPISNHLYFYWYRQILGQKVEFLVSFYNNEISEKSEIFDDQFSVERPDGSNFTLKIRSTKLEDSAMYFCASKDATGRTDTQYFGPGTRLTVL.